This TCR beta chain derives from a study of T cell changes during pregnancy in multiple sclerosis. The CDR3 covers 16 residues. In germline, CDR1 is SGDLS, CDR2 YYNGEE. V lost 4 bases, J lost 4 bases, and 7 bases stayed unmatched. In its sample, this clone was seen once. Sequencing was performed with immunoSEQ multiplex PCR; in TCRdb, only in-frame clones are kept and a portion is missing. This sample has around 96,000 clones, with 94% found just once. V usage is TRBV9 and J usage is TRBJ2-5; 13 bases match TRBD2. The sample consisted of peripheral blood, taken after pregnancy. This receptor was identified in a female donor in good health, enrolled as a control in a pregnancy study. For the CDR3, the DNA is TGTGCCAGCAGCAGGACTAGCGGGAGACTGGTAGAGACCCAGTACTTC. Protein: CASSRTSGRLVETQYF.